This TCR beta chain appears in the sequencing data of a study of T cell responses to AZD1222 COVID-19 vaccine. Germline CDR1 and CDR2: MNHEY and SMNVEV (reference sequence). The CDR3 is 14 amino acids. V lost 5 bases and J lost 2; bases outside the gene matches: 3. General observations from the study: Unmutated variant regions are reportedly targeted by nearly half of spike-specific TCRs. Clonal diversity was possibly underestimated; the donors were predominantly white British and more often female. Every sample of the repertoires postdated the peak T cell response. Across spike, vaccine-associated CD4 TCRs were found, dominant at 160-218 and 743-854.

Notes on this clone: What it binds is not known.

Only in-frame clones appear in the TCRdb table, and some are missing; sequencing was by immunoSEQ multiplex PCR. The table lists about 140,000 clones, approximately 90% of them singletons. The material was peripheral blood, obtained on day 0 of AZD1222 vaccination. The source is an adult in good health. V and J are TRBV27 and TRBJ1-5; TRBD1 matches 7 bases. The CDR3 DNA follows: TGTGCCAGCAGTATAACAGGGGGCAATCAGCCCCAGCATTTT. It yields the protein CASSITGGNQPQHF.